Listed below are T cell receptor beta chains from one sample, sequenced in a study of blood T cell repertoires in COVID-19. Assay used: immunoSEQ multiplex PCR; TCRdb lists only in-frame clones, some missing. The sample has 100,000 to 110,000 clones; 88% are singletons. Sequencing was carried out using peripheral blood. The source is a human donor in a cohort sampled during active COVID-19. CDR3s include the opening cysteine and the closing phenylalanine or tryptophan. The D gene is left open where the match is weak. The size field is filled for only some rows; it gives once, few, many or a size class.

NA	NA	TRBJ2-7	TRBV7-2	TGTGCCAGCAGCCCTACGGGGGTAGTCTACGAGCAGTACTTC	CASSPTGVVYEQYF
NA	TRBD1	TRBJ2-5	TRBV27	TGTGCCAGCAGTCCCCGGGACAGCTTAAACCAAGAGACCCAGTACTTC	CASSPRDSLNQETQYF
NA	NA	TRBJ1-1	TRBV12-5	TGTGCTAGTGGGGAGTACGGACGGCAGGGGGCTTTCTTT	CASGEYGRQGAFF
NA	TRBD1	TRBJ1-1	TRBV6-5	TGTGCCAGCAGTTACAAGGGACAGGAAGCTTTCTTT	CASSYKGQEAFF
few	TRBD1	TRBJ1-4	TRBV6-5	TGTGCCAGCAGTCTGGACAGGGAGAATGAAAAACTGTTTTTT	CASSLDRENEKLFF
NA	TRBD1	TRBJ2-2	TRBV19	TGTGCCAGTAGTATAGATGGGCTCCACAGGGGTCCGAACACCGGGGAGCTGTTTTTT	CASSIDGLHRGPNTGELFF
NA	NA	TRBJ2-7	TRBV2	TGTGCCAGCAGTGAAGCGTTAATCGGGTGGTACTTC	CASSEALIGWYF
NA	TRBD2	TRBJ2-2	TRBV24-1	TGTGCCACCAGTGATGCGCGCAAGACTAGCGAGAACACCGGGGAGCTGTTTTTT	CATSDARKTSENTGELFF
NA	NA	TRBJ2-1	TRBV19	TGTGCCAGTAGTATTGGTAACTTGGTCTCCTACAATGAGCAGTTCTTC	CASSIGNLVSYNEQFF
NA	NA	TRBJ2-3	TRBV5-4	TGTGCCAGCAGCTCCGAGCGGATCACAGATACGCAGTATTTT	CASSSERITDTQYF
once	TRBD1	TRBJ1-2	TRBV6-5	TGTGCCAGCAGCTACGCAGGGGGCGAGGGCTACACCTTC	CASSYAGGEGYTF